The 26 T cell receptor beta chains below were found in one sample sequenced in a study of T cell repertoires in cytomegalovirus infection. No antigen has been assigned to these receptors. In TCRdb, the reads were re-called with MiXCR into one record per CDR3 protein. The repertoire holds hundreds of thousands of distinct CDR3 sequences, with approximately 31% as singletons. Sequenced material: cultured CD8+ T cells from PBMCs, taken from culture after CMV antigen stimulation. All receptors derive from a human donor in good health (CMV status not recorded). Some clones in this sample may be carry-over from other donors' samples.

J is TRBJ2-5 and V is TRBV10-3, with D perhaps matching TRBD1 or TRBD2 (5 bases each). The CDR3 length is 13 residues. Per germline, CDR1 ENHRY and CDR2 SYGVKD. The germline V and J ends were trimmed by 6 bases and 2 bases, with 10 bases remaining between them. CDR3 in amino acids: CAIRGDGQETQYF. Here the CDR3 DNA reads TGTGCCATCAGGGGGGACGGACAAGAGACCCAGTACTTC.

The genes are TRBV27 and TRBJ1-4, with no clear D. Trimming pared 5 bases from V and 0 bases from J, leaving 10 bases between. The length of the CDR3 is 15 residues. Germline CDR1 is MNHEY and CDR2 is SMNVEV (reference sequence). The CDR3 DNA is TGTGCCAGCAGTCCTACACAGACAACTAATGAAAAACTGTTTTTT. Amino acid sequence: CASSPTQTTNEKLFF.

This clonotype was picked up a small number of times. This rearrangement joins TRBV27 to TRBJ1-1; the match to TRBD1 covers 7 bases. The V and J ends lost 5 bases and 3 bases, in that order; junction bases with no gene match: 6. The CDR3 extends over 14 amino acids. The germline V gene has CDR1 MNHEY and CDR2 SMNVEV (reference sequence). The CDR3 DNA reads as TGTGCCAGCAGTCCCGGGACAGCACACACTGAAGCTTTCTTT. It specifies CASSPGTAHTEAFF.

DNA for the CDR3: TGTGCCAGCAGGAAGTTGGGCAGGGAAGAGACCCAGTACTTC. Translated, it gives CASRKLGREETQYF. The chain is built from TRBV12-3 or TRBV12-4 and TRBJ2-5; D perhaps matches TRBD1 (5 bases). The V end lost 6 bases, the J end lost 3 bases, and 14 bases lay between the germline ends. The CDR3 totals 14 residues.

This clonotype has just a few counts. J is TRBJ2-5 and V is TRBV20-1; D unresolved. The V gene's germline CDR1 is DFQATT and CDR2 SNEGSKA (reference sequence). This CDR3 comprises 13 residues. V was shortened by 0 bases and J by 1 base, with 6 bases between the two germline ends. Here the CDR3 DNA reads TGCAGTGCTAGAGATCCAGCCCAAGAGACCCAGTACTTC. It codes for CSARDPAQETQYF.

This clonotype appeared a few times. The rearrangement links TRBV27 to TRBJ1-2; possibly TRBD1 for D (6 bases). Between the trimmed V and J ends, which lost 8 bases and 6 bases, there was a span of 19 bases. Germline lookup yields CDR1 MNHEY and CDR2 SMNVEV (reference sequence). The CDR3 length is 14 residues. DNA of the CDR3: TGTGCCAGCTCCGACAGGCCTATCGTTGATGGCTACACCTTC. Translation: CASSDRPIVDGYTF.

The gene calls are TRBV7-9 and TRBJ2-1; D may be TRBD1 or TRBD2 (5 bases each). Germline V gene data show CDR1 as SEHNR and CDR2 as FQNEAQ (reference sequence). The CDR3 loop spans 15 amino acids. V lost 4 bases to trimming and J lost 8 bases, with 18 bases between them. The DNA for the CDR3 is TGTGCCAGCAGCTACCGGGACGGACTTTGGGATGAGCAGTTCTTC. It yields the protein CASSYRDGLWDEQFF. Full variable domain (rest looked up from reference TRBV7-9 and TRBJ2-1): DTGVSQNPRHKITKRGQNVTFRCDPISEHNRLYWYRQTLGQGPEFLTYFQNEAQLEKSRLLSDRFSAERPKGSFSTLEIQRTEQGDSAMYLCASSYRDGLWDEQFFGPGTRLTVL.

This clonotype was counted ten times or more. The CDR3 DNA follows: TGTGCCAGCAGCTTAGCCGGAGGGGTGCTTCAGTACTTC. It is translated as CASSLAGGVLQYF. The V call is TRBV7-6, the J call TRBJ2-4, with a weak D call TRBD2 (6 bases). This CDR3 is 13 amino acids long. The germline V gene encodes CDR1 SGHVS and CDR2 FNYEAQ. The ends were cut back, 0 bases at V and 11 bases at J, with 11 bases in the middle.

The CDR3 spells CASSYLSGGGLMETQYF. CDR3 coding DNA: TGTGCCAGCAGTTACCTATCTGGCGGGGGGCTGATGGAGACCCAGTACTTC. The rearrangement uses TRBV6-6 and TRBJ2-5; 8 bases agree with TRBD2. V was clipped by 2 bases and J by 5 bases; unmatched bases: 13. The germline gives CDR1 MNHNY, CDR2 SVGAGI (reference sequence). This CDR3 is built from 17 residues.

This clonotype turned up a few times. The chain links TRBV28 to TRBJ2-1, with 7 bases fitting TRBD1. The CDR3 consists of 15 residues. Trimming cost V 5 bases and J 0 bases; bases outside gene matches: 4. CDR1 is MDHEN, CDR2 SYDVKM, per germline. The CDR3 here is CASSADRPSYNEQFF. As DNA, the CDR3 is TGTGCCAGCAGTGCGGACAGGCCCTCCTACAATGAGCAGTTCTTC.

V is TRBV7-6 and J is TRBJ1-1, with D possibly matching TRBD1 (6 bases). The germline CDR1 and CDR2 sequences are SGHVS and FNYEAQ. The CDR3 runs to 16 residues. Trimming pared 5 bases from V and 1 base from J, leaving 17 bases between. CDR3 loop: CASSPRVGQPNTEAFF. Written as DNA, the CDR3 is TGTGCCAGCAGCCCAAGAGTAGGACAGCCGAACACTGAAGCTTTCTTT.

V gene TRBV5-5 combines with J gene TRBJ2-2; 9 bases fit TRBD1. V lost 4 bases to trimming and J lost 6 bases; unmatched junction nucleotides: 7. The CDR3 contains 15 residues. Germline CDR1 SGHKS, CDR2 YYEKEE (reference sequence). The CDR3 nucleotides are TGTGCCAGCAGCCTCCGGACAGGGGATGCCGGGGAGCTGTTTTTT. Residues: CASSLRTGDAGELFF.

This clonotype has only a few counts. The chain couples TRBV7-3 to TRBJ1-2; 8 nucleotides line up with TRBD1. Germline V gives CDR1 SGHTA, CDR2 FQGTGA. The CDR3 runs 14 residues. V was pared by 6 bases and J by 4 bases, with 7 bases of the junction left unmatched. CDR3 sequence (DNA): TGTGCCAGCAGTCACTCGGGACAGGCCTATGGCTACACCTTC. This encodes CASSHSGQAYGYTF.

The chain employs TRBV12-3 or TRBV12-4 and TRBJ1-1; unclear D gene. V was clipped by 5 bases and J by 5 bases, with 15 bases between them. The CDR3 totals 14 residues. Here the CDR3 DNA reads TGTGCCAGCAGTCCCCCCCGGACGAATACTGAAGCTTTCTTT. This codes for CASSPPRTNTEAFF.

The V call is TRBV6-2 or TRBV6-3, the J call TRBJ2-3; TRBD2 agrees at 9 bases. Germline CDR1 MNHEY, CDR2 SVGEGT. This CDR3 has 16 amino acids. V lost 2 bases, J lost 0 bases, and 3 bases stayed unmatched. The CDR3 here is CASSYNLAGSTDTQYF. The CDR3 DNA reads TGTGCCAGCAGTTACAACCTAGCGGGGAGCACAGATACGCAGTATTTT.

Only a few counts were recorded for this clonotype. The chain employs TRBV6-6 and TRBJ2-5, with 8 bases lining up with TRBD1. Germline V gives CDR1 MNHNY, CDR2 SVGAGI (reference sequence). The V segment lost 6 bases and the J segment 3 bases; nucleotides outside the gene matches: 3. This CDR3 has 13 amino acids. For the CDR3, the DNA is TGTGCCAGCAGGATGACAGGGGAAGAGACCCAGTACTTC. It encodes CASRMTGEETQYF.

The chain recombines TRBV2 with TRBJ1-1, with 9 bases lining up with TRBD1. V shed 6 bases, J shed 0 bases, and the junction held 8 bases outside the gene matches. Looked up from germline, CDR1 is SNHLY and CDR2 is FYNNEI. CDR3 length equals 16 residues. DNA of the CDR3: TGTGCCAGCAGCGGGACAGGGATACGGGTGAACACTGAAGCTTTCTTT. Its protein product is CASSGTGIRVNTEAFF.

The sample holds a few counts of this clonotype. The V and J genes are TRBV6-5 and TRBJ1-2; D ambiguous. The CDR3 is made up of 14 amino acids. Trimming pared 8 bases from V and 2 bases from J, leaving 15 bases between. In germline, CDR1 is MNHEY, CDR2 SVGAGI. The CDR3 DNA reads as TGTGCCAGCGCACTAACCGGGCGCAACTATGGCTACACCTTC. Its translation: CASALTGRNYGYTF.

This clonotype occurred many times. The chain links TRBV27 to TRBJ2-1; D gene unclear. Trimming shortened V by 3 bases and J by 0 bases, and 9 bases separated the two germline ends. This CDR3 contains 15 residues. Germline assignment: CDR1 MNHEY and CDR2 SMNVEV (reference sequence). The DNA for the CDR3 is TGTGCCAGCAGTTTGACTTCATTCTCCTACAATGAGCAGTTCTTC. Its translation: CASSLTSFSYNEQFF.

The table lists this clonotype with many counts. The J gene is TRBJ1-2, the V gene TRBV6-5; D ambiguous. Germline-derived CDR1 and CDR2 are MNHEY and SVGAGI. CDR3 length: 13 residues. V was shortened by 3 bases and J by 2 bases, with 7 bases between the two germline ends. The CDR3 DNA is TGTGCCAGCAGTTATTTGGGAAACTATGGCTACACCTTC. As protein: CASSYLGNYGYTF.

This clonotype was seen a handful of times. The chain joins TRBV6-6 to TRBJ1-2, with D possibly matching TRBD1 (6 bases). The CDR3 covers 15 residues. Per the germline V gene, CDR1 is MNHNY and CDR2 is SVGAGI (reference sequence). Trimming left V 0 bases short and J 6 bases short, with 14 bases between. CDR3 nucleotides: TGTGCCAGCAGTTACTCTTCAGGGGCGGAGGATGGCTACACCTTC. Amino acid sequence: CASSYSSGAEDGYTF.

The CDR3 region has the DNA TGTGCCAGCAGTTCCTGGTTGGGCACCGGGGAGCTGTTTTTT. Protein product: CASSSWLGTGELFF. This chain links TRBV13 with TRBJ2-2; D not resolved. The V end was cut by 6 bases, the J end by 4 bases, with 12 bases between. The CDR3 covers 14 residues. The germline V gene has CDR1 PRHDT and CDR2 FYEKMQ (reference sequence).

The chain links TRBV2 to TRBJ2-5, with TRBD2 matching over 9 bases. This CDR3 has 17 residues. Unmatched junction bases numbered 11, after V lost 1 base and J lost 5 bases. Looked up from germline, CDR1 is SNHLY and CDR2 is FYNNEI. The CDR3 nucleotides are TGTGCCAGCAGTGAAGGGGCGGGGGGGACGGCTCGGGAGACCCAGTACTTC. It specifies CASSEGAGGTARETQYF.

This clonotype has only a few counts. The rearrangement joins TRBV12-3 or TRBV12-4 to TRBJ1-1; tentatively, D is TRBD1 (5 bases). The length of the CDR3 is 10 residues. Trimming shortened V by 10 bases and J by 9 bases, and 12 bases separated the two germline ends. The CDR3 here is CATSWDQAFF. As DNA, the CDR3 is TGTGCCACCTCCTGGGACCAAGCTTTCTTT.

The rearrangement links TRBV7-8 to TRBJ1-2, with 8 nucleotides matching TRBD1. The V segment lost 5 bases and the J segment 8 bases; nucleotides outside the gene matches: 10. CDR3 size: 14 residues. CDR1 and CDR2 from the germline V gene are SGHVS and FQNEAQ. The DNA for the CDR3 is TGTGCCAGCAGCCAGGGACAGGTGGTTGTGGGCTACACCTTC. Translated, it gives CASSQGQVVVGYTF.

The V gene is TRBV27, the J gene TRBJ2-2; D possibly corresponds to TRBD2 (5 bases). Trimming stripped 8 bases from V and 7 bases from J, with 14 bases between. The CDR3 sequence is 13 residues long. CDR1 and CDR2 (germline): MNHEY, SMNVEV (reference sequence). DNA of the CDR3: TGTGCCAGCGGGCCGCTAGCCGTCGGGGAGCTGTTTTTT. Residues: CASGPLAVGELFF.